Following are 24 T cell receptor beta chains from one sample sequenced in a study of human T cells and chemical hapten exposure. A single record per CDR3 protein comes from TCRdb applying MiXCR to the RACE reads. The sample consists of roughly 380,000 distinct CDR3 sequences, approximately 5.1% of them appearing once. Time point given: pre-sensitization, week 0. As to treatment: therapeutic diphenylcyclopropenone sensitization with weekly scalp DPC. The input for sequencing was whole blood, taken in connection with sensitization to the hapten diphenylcyclopropenone (DPC). Receptors were obtained from a woman aged 45-65 years with alopecia areata. Some clones in this sample may be carry-over from other donors' samples.

Ten or more counts support this clonotype. V and J are TRBV20-1 and TRBJ2-3; TRBD2 agrees at 9 bases. Trimming took 3 bases from V and 3 from J; bases not matched to a gene: 7. This CDR3 contains 15 residues. Germline V lookup: CDR1 DFQATT, CDR2 SNEGSKA (reference sequence). CDR3 DNA: TGCAGTGCTAGTCTGCGGGGGGGCCGGACAGATACGCAGTATTTT. The encoded protein is CSASLRGGRTDTQYF.

The chain is built from TRBV18 and TRBJ1-1; D is unclear. CDR3 length: 16 amino acids. V lost 4 bases to trimming and J lost 0 bases, with 15 bases between them. Germline lookup yields CDR1 KGHSH and CDR2 LQKENI. The CDR3 reads CASSQGPGLMNTEAFF. DNA of the CDR3: TGTGCCAGCTCACAGGGTCCTGGACTGATGAACACTGAAGCTTTCTTT.

In its sample, this clonotype was seen many times. The CDR3 protein is CASSFSSSNEQFF. For the CDR3, the DNA is TGTGCCAGCAGTTTTTCTAGCTCTAATGAGCAGTTCTTC. This chain joins TRBV12-3 or TRBV12-4 and TRBJ2-1; a possible D gene is TRBD2 (5 bases). The V end lost 3 bases, the J end lost 7 bases, and 10 bases lay between the germline ends. This CDR3 is built from 13 residues.

This clonotype was detected only a few times. The rearrangement joins TRBV7-9 to TRBJ2-3, with D unclear. There are 13 residues in the CDR3. Per the germline V gene, CDR1 is SEHNR and CDR2 is FQNEAQ (reference sequence). Trimming removed 1 base at V and 6 bases at J, with 8 bases between. CDR3 bases: TGTGCCAGCAGCTTAGTGACTGGGGATACGCAGTATTTT. It specifies CASSLVTGDTQYF.

This clonotype was seen at least ten times. The rearrangement joins TRBV12-3 or TRBV12-4 to TRBJ1-2, with D perhaps TRBD1 (5 bases). The CDR3 covers 13 residues. Trimming took 3 bases from V and 6 from J, leaving 11 bases between them. CDR3 sequence: CASSFGGVDGYTF. In nucleotides, the CDR3 is TGTGCCAGCAGTTTTGGGGGGGTGGATGGCTACACCTTC.

This clonotype has ten or more counts. The J gene is TRBJ2-2, the V gene TRBV4-3; perhaps TRBD1 as D (6 bases). The CDR3 consists of 15 residues. V lost 1 base and J 6 bases, leaving 12 bases between the germline ends. Germline CDR1 LGHNA, CDR2 YSLEER. The CDR3 region is CASSQVSGEPGELFF. Written as DNA, the CDR3 is TGCGCCAGCAGCCAAGTCTCAGGGGAACCCGGGGAGCTGTTTTTT.

This clonotype was observed many times. The chain combines TRBV5-1 with TRBJ2-3, with D possibly TRBD2 on 5 matching bases. Trimming took 5 bases from V and 3 from J, leaving 10 bases between them. The CDR3 runs to 13 residues. Germline V CDR1 and CDR2: SGHRS, YFSETQ. CDR3 in amino acids: CASRPTGTDTQYF. CDR3 nucleotide sequence: TGCGCCAGCAGACCGACGGGGACAGATACGCAGTATTTT.

In this sample, this clonotype turned up many times. This chain links TRBV29-1 with TRBJ2-1; no firm D call. CDR3 length: 10 amino acids. CDR1 and CDR2 (germline): SQVTM, ANQGSEA. Deletions cut 3 bases from V and 9 bases from J, with 6 bases between. CDR3 residues: CSVDHFEQFF. For the CDR3, the DNA is TGCAGCGTTGATCATTTTGAGCAGTTCTTC.

Ten or more counts support this clonotype. The CDR3 nucleotides are TGCAGTGCTAGAAAGCCCGACGGTCGGAACACTGAAGCTTTCTTT. The encoded protein is CSARKPDGRNTEAFF. V and J are TRBV20-1 and TRBJ1-1; D call uncertain. The CDR3 consists of 15 residues. The V gene's germline CDR1 is DFQATT and CDR2 SNEGSKA (reference sequence). Trimming left V 2 bases short and J 1 base short, with 14 bases between.

The rearrangement links TRBV27 to TRBJ1-5; TRBD1 is a possible D gene (6 bases). This CDR3 is built from 14 residues. Germline V gives CDR1 MNHEY, CDR2 SMNVEV (reference sequence). Trimming removed 6 bases from V and 6 bases from J, with 15 bases in between. As DNA, the CDR3 is TGTGCCAGCAGGCCAGGGGTTGCCGGTCAGCCCCAGCATTTT. Translation: CASRPGVAGQPQHF.

This clonotype was recorded many times. The chain combines TRBV3-1 with TRBJ2-6; TRBD2 aligns across 13 bases. The V gene's germline CDR1 is LGHDT and CDR2 YNNKEL (reference sequence). This CDR3 has 18 amino acids. J gave up 0 bases and V 4 bases, and 3 bases lay outside the gene matches. This CDR3 is CASSRGLAGFSGANVLTF. The CDR3 coding sequence is TGTGCCAGCAGCCGGGGACTAGCGGGGTTCTCTGGGGCCAACGTCCTGACTTTC.

This clonotype was detected only a few times. V is TRBV20-1 and J is TRBJ1-1, with D perhaps matching TRBD1 (5 bases). Trimming took 4 bases from V and 0 from J, leaving 27 bases between them. The CDR3 has 19 amino acids. Germline CDR1 reads DFQATT; CDR2 reads SNEGSKA (reference sequence). As DNA, the CDR3 is TGCAGTGCTACCCTCCCCGGTGGGGGACCTCACGGCATGAACACTGAAGCTTTCTTT. It is translated as CSATLPGGGPHGMNTEAFF.

This clonotype was found a few times. The chain employs TRBV6-1 and TRBJ2-6, with TRBD2 identical over 12 bases. J lost 0 bases, V lost 6 bases, and 12 bases had no gene match. Germline CDR1 reads MNHNS; CDR2 reads SASEGT. This CDR3 has 20 amino acids. This chain's CDR3 is CASRDRGRLAGVSGANVLTF. In DNA, the CDR3 is TGTGCCAGCAGGGACAGGGGGAGACTAGCGGGAGTCTCTGGGGCCAACGTCCTGACTTTC.

This sequence joins TRBV5-1 and TRBJ2-5; D assignment may be TRBD1 or TRBD2 (5 bases each). Trimming left V 4 bases short and J 2 bases short, with 15 bases between. CDR3 length: 15 residues. CDR1 SGHRS and CDR2 YFSETQ come from the germline V gene. The CDR3 bases are TGCGCCAGCAGCGGGACCAGGTCCGGTCAAGAGACCCAGTACTTC. Protein: CASSGTRSGQETQYF.

This clonotype was seen only a few times. This sequence joins TRBV10-3 and TRBJ1-1; weak D call: TRBD1 (5 bases). Germline CDR1 and CDR2: ENHRY and SYGVKD. Trimming left V 0 bases short and J 6 bases short, with 5 bases between. The CDR3 spans 12 residues. Here the CDR3 DNA reads TGTGCCATCAGTGAGTCGGGGGCTGAAGCTTTCTTT. This sequence encodes CAISESGAEAFF.

The CDR3 spells CASSWDGFKNIQYF. CDR3 coding DNA: TGTGCCAGCAGTTGGGACGGATTCAAAAACATTCAGTACTTC. The chain recombines TRBV6-6 with TRBJ2-4; D possibly uses TRBD1 or TRBD2 (5 bases each). The CDR3 is 14 residues long. The germline V gene encodes CDR1 MNHNY and CDR2 SVGAGI (reference sequence). Deletions cut 4 bases from V and 3 bases from J, with 10 bases between.

This clonotype turned up a few times. The J gene is TRBJ2-7, the V gene TRBV12-3 or TRBV12-4, with D possibly being TRBD2 (6 bases). The CDR3 is made up of 13 amino acids. Trimming took 6 bases from V and 6 from J, leaving 15 bases between them. Here the CDR3 DNA reads TGTGCCAGCAGCCTACTTCTCGGGGGCGAGCAGTACTTC. This translates into CASSLLLGGEQYF.

This clonotype showed up just a few times. The chain links TRBV4-2 to TRBJ1-5, with 8 bases matching TRBD1. V lost 0 bases, J lost 6 bases, and 7 bases stayed unmatched. Germline CDR1 is LGHNA and CDR2 is YNFKEQ. This CDR3 region has 16 residues. The CDR3 region has the DNA TGTGCCAGCAGCCAAGAAGGGTCAGGGGGCCGTCAGCCCCAGCATTTT. Encoded protein: CASSQEGSGGRQPQHF.

The chain employs TRBV3-1 and TRBJ2-7; 7 nucleotides line up with TRBD2. V trimming: 0 bases; J trimming: 3 bases; junction bases outside the gene matches: 17. CDR1 and CDR2 from the germline V gene are LGHDT and YNNKEL (reference sequence). This CDR3 comprises 19 residues. CDR3 DNA: TGTGCCAGCAGCCAAGAGGGCCGGGACTACCAGCCGAAACTCTACGAGCAGTACTTC. Translation gives CASSQEGRDYQPKLYEQYF.

This clonotype was detected ten times or more. This chain links TRBV9 with TRBJ1-1, with D unclear. Germline CDR1 SGDLS, CDR2 YYNGEE. Trimming shortened V by 5 bases and J by 1 base, and 9 bases separated the two germline ends. CDR3 length equals 13 residues. DNA of the CDR3: TGTGCCAGCAGTGTGGGCAGGAACACTGAAGCTTTCTTT. Translating gives CASSVGRNTEAFF.

This clonotype has ten or more counts. The gene calls are TRBV5-5 and TRBJ2-7; maybe TRBD2 (6 bases). V lost 1 base and J 0 bases, leaving 8 bases between the germline ends. This CDR3 is 14 amino acids long. Germline V lookup: CDR1 SGHKS, CDR2 YYEKEE (reference sequence). The DNA of the CDR3 is TGTGCCAGCAGCTTGACTAGCCTCTCCTACGAGCAGTACTTC. It specifies CASSLTSLSYEQYF.

The J gene is TRBJ2-7, the V gene TRBV14; 13 nucleotides line up with TRBD2. The CDR3 consists of 16 residues. From germline, CDR1 is SGHDN and CDR2 FVKESK. Trimming at V came to 6 bases and at J to 2 bases, leaving 7 bases not matched to a gene. This chain's CDR3 is CASSLGLAGVTYEQYF. As DNA, the CDR3 is TGTGCCAGCAGTTTAGGACTAGCGGGGGTCACCTACGAGCAGTACTTC. Full variable domain (remainder filled in from reference TRBV14 and TRBJ2-7): EAGVTQFPSHSVIEKGQTVTLRCDPISGHDNLYWYRRVMGKEIKFLLHFVKESKQDESGMPNNRFLAERTGGTYSTLKVQPAELEDSGVYFCASSLGLAGVTYEQYFGPGTRLTVT.

This clonotype was counted ten times or more. The chain carries TRBV5-6 and TRBJ2-7; 11 bases agree with TRBD2. Unmatched junction bases numbered 7, after V lost 1 base and J lost 7 bases. Germline V gene sequence: CDR1 SGHDT, CDR2 YYEEEE. The CDR3 has 15 amino acids. Here the CDR3 DNA reads TGTGCCAGCAGCTTGCCCCTAGCGGGGGGCGAAGAGCAGTACTTC. Translating gives CASSLPLAGGEEQYF.

The table lists this clonotype with a few counts. The chain couples TRBV2 to TRBJ1-1; D gene unclear. CDR1 SNHLY and CDR2 FYNNEI come from the germline V gene. The CDR3 has 14 amino acids. V lost 8 bases and J 0 bases, leaving 13 bases between the germline ends. The CDR3 DNA follows: TGTGCCAGCCAATATCTCACAGTGAACACTGAAGCTTTCTTT. It yields the protein CASQYLTVNTEAFF.